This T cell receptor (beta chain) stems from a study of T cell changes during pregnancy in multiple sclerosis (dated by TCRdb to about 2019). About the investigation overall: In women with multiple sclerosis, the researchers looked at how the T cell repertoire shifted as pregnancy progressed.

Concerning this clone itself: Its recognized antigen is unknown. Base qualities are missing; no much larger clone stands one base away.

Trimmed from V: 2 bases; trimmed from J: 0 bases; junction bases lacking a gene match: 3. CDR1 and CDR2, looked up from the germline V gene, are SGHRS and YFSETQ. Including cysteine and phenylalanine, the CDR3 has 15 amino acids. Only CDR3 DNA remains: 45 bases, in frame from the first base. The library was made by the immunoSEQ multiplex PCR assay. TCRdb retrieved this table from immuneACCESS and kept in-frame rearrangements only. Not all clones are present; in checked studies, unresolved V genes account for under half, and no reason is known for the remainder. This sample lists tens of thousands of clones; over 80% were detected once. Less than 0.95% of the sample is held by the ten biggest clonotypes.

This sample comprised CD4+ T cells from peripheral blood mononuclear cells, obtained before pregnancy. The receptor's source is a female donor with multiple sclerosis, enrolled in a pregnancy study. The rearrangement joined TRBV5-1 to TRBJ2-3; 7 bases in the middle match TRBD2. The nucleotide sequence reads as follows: TGCGCCAGCAGCTTCCGGGGACTAAGCACAGATACGCAGTATTTT. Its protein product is CASSFRGLSTDTQYF. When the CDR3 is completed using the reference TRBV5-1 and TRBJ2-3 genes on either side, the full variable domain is KAGVTQTPRYLIKTRGQQVTLSCSPISGHRSVSWYQQTPGQGLQFLFEYFSETQRNKGNFPGRFSGRQFSNSRSEMNVSTLELGDSALYLCASSFRGLSTDTQYFGPGTRLTVL.